A single sample is the source of the 2 T cell receptor beta chains below, sequenced in a study of blood T cell repertoires in COVID-19. The protocol was immunoSEQ multiplex PCR, while the TCRdb copy is restricted to in-frame clones and leaves out a portion. The profile covers around 300,000 clones, with approximately 89% appearing a single time and over 2% taken by the ten largest. The sample was peripheral blood. The receptors here all came from a woman aged 25 to 45 with COVID-19, enrolled during active disease.

V usage is TRBV19 and J usage is TRBJ2-7; D is undetermined. The germline CDR1 and CDR2 sequences are LNHDA and SQIVND (reference sequence). The CDR3 is 15 amino acids. V was trimmed by 4 bases and J by 0 bases, leaving 13 bases between them. The CDR3 DNA sequence: TGTGCCAGTAGTACGTACAGCACCAGCTCCTACGAGCAGTACTTC. It codes for CASSTYSTSSYEQYF.

The chain recombines TRBV12-5 with TRBJ2-7, with TRBD2 matching over 7 bases. Germline V gives CDR1 LGHNT, CDR2 FRNRAP. This CDR3 is 12 amino acids long. Losses at the gene ends were 6 bases for V and 4 bases for J; bases not matched to a gene: 3. The CDR3, as DNA: TGTGCTAGTGGCTGGGGGGGATACGAGCAGTACTTC. Protein product: CASGWGGYEQYF.